The clone carrying this T cell receptor (beta chain) was observed at least ten times. Its antigen is unknown. No ophthalmopathy progression within 18 months constituted stable Graves' hyperthyroidism. This entry comes from a study of T cells in Graves' hyperthyroidism and ophthalmopathy. Study outcomes and limitations: The model anticipated ophthalmopathy a median about six months pre-onset.

Germline V CDR1 and CDR2: SGHTA, FQGNSA. V lost 5 bases, J lost 3 bases, and 7 bases stayed unmatched. The CDR3 is 15 residues long. Amplification of TCR beta CDR3 regions was performed using RNA transcripts as template. With the HTBI primer set, the TCR CDR3 went through a first round of RT-PCR. TCRdb re-derived calls from the multiplex PCR reads in MiXCR, one entry per CDR3 protein. This sample has roughly 100,000 distinct CDR3 sequences, with 35% to 45% found just once. The sequence derives from a woman in her thirties with Graves' hyperthyroidism. The chain is built from TRBV7-2 and TRBJ2-7; the match to TRBD2 covers 10 bases. The specimen was peripheral blood or thyroid tissue (not recorded which). CDR3 nucleotides: TGTGCCAGCAGCCCCTCTAGCGGGAGAAGCTACGAGCAGTACTTC. As protein: CASSPSSGRSYEQYF.